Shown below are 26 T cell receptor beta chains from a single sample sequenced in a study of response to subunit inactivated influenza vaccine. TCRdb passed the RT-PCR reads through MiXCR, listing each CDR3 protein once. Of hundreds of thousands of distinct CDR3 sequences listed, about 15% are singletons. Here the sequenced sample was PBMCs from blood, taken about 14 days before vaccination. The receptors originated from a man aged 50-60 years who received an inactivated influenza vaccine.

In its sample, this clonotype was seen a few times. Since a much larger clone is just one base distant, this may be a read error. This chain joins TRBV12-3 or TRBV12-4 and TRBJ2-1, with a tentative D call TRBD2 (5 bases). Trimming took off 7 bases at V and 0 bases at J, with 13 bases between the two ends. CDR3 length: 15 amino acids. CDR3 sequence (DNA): TGTGCCAGCACCGCGACTGGGAGCTCCTACAATGAGCAGTTCTTC. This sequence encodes CASTATGSSYNEQFF.

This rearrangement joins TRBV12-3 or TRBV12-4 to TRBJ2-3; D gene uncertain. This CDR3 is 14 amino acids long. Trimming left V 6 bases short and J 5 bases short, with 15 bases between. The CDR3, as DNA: TGTGCCAGCAGCCCGACACTTAGGGTAGATACGCAGTATTTT. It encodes CASSPTLRVDTQYF.

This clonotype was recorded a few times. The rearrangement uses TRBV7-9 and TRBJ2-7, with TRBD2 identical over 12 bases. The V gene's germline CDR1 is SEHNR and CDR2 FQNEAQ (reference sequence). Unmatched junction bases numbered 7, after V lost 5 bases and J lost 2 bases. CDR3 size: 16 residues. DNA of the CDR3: TGTGCCAGCAGCGCCGCCCGACTAGCGGGAGCCTACGAGCAGTACTTC. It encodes CASSAARLAGAYEQYF.

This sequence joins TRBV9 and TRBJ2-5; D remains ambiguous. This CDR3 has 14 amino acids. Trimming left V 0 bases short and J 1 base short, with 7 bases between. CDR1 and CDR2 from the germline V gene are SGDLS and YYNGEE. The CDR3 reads CASSVDDIQETQYF. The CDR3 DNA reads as TGTGCCAGCAGCGTAGATGACATCCAAGAGACCCAGTACTTC.

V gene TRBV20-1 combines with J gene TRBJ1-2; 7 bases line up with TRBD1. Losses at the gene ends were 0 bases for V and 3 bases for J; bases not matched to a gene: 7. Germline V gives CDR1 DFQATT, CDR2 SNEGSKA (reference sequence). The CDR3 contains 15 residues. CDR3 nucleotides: TGCAGTGCTAGAGATTTGGAACAGGGGTACTATGGCTACACCTTC. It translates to CSARDLEQGYYGYTF.

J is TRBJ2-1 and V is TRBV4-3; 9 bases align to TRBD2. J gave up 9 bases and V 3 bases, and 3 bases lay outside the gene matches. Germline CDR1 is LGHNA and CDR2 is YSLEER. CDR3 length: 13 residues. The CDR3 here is CASSQGTSLEQFF. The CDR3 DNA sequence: TGCGCCAGCAGCCAGGGGACTAGCCTTGAGCAGTTCTTC.

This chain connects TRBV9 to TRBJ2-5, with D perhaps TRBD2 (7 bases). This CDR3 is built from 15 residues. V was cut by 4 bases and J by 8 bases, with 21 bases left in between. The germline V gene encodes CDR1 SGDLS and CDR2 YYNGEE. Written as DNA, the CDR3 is TGTGCCAGCAGCCAGGGGAGCGGGAACCCCTCAACCCAGTACTTC. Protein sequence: CASSQGSGNPSTQYF.

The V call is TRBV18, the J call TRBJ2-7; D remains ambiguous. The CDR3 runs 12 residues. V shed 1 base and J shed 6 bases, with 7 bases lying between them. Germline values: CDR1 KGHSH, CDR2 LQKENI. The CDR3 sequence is CASSPRETEQYF. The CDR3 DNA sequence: TGTGCCAGCTCACCACGAGAGACCGAGCAGTACTTC.

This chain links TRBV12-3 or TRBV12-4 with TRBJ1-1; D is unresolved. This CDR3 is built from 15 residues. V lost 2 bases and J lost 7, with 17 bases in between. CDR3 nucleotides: TGTGCCAGCAGTTTAAGCCCCGGACGGTTAGGTGAAGCTTTCTTT. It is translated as CASSLSPGRLGEAFF.

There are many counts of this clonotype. The CDR3 sequence is CASSAGGSYEQYF. CDR3 bases: TGTGCCAGCAGTGCAGGGGGTAGCTACGAGCAGTACTTC. The chain is built from TRBV7-2 and TRBJ2-7, with 7 bases fitting TRBD1. This CDR3 region has 13 residues. Germline V gene sequence: CDR1 SGHTA, CDR2 FQGNSA. The J segment lost 3 bases and the V segment lost 6 bases, leaving 5 bases of the junction unmatched.

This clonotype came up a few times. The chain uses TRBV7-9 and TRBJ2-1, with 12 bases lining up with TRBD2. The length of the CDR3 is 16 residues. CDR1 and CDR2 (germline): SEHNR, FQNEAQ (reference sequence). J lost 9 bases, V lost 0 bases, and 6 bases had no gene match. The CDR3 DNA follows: TGTGCCAGCAGCTTAGCGCCTAGCGGGGGGGCCGGTGAGCAGTTCTTC. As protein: CASSLAPSGGAGEQFF.

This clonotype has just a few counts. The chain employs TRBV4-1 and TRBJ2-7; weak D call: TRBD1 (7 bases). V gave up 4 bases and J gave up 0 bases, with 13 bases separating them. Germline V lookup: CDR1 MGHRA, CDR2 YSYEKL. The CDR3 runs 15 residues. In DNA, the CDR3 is TGCGCCAGCAGCCCCTGGGGGGACAGCTCCTACGAGCAGTACTTC. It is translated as CASSPWGDSSYEQYF.

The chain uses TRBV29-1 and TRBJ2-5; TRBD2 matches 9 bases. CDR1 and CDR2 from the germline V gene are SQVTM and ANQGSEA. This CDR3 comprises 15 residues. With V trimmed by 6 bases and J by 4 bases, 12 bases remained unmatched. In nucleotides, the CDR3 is TGCAGCGTGGGTCCAGCGGGAGGACGGTCAGAGACCCAGTACTTC. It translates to CSVGPAGGRSETQYF.

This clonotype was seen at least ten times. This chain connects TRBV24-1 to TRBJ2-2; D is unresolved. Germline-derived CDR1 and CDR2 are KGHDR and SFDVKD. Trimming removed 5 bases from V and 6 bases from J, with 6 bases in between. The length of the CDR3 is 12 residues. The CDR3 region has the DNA TGTGCCACCAGTGTCCGGGCCGGGGAGCTGTTTTTT. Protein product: CATSVRAGELFF.

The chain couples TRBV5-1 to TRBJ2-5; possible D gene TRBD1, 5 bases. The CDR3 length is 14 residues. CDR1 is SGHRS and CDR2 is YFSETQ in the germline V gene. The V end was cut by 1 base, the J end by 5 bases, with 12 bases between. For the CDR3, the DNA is TGCGCCAGCAGCTTGCAGGGCCCCAGGGAGACCCAGTACTTC. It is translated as CASSLQGPRETQYF.

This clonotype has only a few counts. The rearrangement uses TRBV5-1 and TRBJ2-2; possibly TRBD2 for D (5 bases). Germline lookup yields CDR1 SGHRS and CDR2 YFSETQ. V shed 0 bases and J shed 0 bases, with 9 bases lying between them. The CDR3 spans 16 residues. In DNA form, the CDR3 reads TGCGCCAGCAGCTTGGCAGTCGGGGCGAACACCGGGGAGCTGTTTTTT. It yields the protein CASSLAVGANTGELFF.

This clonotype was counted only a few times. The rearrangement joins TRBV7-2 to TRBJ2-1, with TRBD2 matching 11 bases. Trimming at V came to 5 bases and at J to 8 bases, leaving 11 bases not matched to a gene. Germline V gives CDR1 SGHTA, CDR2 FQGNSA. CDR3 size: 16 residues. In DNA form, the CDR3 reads TGTGCCAGCAGCCCCCGGATAGCGGGAGGGGTCCATGAGCAGTTCTTC. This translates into CASSPRIAGGVHEQFF.

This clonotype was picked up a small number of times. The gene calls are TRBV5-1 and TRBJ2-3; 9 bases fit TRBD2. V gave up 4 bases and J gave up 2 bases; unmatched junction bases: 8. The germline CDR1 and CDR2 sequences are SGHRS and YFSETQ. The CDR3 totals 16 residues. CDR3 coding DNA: TGCGCCAGCAGCCCGACGGGACTAGCTAACACAGATACGCAGTATTTT. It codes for CASSPTGLANTDTQYF.

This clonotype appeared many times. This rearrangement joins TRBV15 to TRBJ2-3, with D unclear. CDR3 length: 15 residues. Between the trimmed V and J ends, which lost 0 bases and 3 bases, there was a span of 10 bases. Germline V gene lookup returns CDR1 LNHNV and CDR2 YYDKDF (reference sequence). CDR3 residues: CATSRDPVQTDTQYF. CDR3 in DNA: TGTGCCACCAGCAGAGATCCGGTACAAACAGATACGCAGTATTTT. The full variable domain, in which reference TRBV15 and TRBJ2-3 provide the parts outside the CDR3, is DAMVIQNPRYQVTQFGKPVTLSCSQTLNHNVMYWYQQKSSQAPKLLFHYYDKDFNNEADTPDNFQSRRPNTSFCFLDIRSPGLGDTAMYLCATSRDPVQTDTQYFGPGTRLTVL.

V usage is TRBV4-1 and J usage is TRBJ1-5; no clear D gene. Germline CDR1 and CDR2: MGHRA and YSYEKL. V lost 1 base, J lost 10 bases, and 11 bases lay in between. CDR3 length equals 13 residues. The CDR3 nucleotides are TGCGCCAGCAGCCAAGGAATCGTGGATCCCCAGCATTTT. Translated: CASSQGIVDPQHF.

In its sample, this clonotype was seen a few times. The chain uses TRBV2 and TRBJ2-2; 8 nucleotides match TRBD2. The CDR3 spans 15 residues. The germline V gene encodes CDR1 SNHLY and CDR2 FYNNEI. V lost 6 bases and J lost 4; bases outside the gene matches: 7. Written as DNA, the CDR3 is TGTGCCAGCAGCGCCGGGACTAGATCCACCGGGGAGCTGTTTTTT. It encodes CASSAGTRSTGELFF.

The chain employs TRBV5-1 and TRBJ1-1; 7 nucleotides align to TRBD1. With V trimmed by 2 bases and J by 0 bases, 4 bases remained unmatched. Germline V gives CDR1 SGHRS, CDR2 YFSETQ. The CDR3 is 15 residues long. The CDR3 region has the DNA TGCGCCAGCAGCTTCCAACAGGGGATGAACACTGAAGCTTTCTTT. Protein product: CASSFQQGMNTEAFF.

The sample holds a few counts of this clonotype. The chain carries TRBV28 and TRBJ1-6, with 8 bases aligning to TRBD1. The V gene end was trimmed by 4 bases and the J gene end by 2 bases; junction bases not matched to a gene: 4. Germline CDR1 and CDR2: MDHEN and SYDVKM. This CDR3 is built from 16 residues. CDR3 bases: TGTGCCAGCAGTTCCCAGGACAGGGCCTATAATTCACCCCTCCACTTT. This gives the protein CASSSQDRAYNSPLHF.

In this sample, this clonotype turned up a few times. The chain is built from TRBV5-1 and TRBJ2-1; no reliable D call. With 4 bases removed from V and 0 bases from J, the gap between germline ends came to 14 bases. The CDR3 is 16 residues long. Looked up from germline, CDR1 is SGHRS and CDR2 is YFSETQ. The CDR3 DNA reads TGCGCCAGCAGCCCGGCAGGACCCTACTCCTACAATGAGCAGTTCTTC. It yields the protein CASSPAGPYSYNEQFF.

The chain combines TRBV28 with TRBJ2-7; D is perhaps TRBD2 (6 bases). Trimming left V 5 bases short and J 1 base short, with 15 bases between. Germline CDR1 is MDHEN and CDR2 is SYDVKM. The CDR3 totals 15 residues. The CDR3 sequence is CASSRGTWGSYEQYF. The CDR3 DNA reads TGTGCCAGCAGTCGCGGGACCTGGGGGTCCTACGAGCAGTACTTC.

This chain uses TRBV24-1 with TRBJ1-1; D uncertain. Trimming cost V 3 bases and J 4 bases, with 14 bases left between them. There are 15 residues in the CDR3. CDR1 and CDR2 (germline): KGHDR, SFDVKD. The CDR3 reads CATSDGRRGGTEAFF. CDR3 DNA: TGTGCCACCAGTGATGGGAGGCGGGGTGGCACTGAAGCTTTCTTT.